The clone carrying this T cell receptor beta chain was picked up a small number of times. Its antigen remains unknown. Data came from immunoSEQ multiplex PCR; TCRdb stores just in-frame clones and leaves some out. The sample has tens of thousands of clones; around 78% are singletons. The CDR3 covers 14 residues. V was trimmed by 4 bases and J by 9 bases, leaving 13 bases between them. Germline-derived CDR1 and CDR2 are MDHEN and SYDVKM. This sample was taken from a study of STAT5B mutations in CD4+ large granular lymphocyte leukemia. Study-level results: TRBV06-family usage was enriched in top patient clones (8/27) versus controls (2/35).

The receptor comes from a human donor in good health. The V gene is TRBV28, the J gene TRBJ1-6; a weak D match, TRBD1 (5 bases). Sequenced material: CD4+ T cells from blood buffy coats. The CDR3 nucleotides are TGTGCCAGCAGTTCCGGGGGGTTTGGTTCACCCCTCCACTTT. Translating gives CASSSGGFGSPLHF.